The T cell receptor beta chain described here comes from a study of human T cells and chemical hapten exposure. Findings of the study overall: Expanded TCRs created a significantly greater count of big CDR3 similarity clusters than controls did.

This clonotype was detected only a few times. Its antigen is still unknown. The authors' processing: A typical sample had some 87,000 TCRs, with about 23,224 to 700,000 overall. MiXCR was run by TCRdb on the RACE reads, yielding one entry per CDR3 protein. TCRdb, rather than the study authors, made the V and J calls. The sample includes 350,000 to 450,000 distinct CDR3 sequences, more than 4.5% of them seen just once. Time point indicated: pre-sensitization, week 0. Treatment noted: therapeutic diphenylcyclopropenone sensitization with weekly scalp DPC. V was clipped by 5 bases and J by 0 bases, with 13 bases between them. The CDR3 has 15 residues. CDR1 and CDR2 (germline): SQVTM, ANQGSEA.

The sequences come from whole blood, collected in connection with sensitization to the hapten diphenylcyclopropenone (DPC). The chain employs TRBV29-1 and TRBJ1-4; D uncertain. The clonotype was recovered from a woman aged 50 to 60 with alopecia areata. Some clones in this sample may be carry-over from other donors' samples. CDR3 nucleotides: TGCAGCGTTCATACCTCTGAACCAACTAATGAAAAACTGTTTTTT. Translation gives CSVHTSEPTNEKLFF.